This T cell receptor (beta chain) was identified during a study of CD8 T cell repertoires and HIV-1 epitope variants. Looking at the study overall: Epitopes were three Gag families plus Nef HW9 and YT9. The baseline condition was 1M T cells left uncultured. Study observations and caveats: Beta chains alone show antigen proliferation, not cytokine profile or function.

Produced via immunoSEQ multiplex PCR; TCRdb's table is partial and in-frame only. The sample lists under 100,000 clones; roughly four fifths were seen once. This clone was observed once. What it binds is unknown. CDR1 is SGHDT, CDR2 YYEEEE, per germline. Trimming shortened V by 4 bases and J by 3 bases, and 14 bases separated the two germline ends. The CDR3 contains 14 residues. This receptor was taken from a male donor with HIV. The chain employs TRBV5-6 and TRBJ2-7, with D perhaps assigned TRBD1 or TRBD2 (5 bases each). Sequencing input: uncultured baseline CD8+ T cells from peripheral blood mononuclear cells (PBMCs). The CDR3 bases are TGTGCCAGCAGCGGGACGGTGGGGGTCTACGAGCAGTACTTC. It specifies CASSGTVGVYEQYF.